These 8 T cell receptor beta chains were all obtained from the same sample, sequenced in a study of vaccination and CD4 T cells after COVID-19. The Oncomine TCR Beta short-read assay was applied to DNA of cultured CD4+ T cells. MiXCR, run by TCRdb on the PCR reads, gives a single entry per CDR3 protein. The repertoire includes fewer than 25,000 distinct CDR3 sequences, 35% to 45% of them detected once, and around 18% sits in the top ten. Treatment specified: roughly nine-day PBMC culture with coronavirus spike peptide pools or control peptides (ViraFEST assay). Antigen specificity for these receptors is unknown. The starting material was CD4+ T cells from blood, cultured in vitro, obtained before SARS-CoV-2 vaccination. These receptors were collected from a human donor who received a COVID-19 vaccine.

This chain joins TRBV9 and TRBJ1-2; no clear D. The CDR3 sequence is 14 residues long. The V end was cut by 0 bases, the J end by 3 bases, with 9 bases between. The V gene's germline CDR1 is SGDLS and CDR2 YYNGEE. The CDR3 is CASSVGPEHYGYTF. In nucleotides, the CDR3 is TGTGCCAGCAGCGTAGGGCCGGAGCACTATGGCTACACCTTC.

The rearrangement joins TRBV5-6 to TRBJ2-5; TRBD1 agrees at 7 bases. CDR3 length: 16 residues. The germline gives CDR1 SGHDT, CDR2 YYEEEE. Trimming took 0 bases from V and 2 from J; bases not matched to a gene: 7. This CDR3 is CASSLVYRDSQETQYF. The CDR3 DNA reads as TGTGCCAGCAGCTTGGTGTATCGGGACAGTCAAGAGACCCAGTACTTC.

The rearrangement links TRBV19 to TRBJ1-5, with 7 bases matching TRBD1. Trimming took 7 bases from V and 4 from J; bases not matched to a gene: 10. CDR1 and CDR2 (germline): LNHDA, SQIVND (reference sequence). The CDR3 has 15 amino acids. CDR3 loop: CASTKSDRVNQPQHF. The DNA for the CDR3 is TGTGCCAGTACGAAATCAGACAGGGTTAATCAGCCCCAGCATTTT. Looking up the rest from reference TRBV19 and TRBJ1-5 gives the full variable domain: DGGITQSPKYLFRKEGQNVTLSCEQNLNHDAMYWYRQDPGQGLRLIYYSQIVNDFQKGDIAEGYSVSREKKESFPLTVTSAQKNPTAFYLCASTKSDRVNQPQHFGDGTRLSIL.

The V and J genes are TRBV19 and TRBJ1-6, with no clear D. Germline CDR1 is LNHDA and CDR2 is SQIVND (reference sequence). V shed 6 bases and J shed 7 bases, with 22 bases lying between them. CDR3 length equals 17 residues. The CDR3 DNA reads TGTGCCAGTAGCCGCAACCCCCCGGGTGGTGGGAATTCACCCCTCCACTTT. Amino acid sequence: CASSRNPPGGGNSPLHF.

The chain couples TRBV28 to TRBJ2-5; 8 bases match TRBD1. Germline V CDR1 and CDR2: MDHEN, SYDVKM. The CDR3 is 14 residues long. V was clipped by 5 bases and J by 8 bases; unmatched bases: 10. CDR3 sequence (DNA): TGTGCCAGCAGTACTGGGACAGGTGGAAGAACCCAGTACTTC. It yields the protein CASSTGTGGRTQYF.

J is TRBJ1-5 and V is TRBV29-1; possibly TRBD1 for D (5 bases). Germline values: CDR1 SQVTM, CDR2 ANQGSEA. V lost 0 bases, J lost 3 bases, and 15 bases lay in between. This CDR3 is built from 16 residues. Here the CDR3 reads CSVEDRTQGVNQPQHF. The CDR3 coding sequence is TGCAGCGTTGAAGATCGAACGCAGGGCGTCAATCAGCCCCAGCATTTT.

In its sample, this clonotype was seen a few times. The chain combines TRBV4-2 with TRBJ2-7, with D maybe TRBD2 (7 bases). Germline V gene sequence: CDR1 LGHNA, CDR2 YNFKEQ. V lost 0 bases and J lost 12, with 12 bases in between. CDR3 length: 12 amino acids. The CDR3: CASSQDGGALYF. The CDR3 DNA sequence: TGTGCCAGCAGCCAAGATGGGGGGGCACTGTACTTC.

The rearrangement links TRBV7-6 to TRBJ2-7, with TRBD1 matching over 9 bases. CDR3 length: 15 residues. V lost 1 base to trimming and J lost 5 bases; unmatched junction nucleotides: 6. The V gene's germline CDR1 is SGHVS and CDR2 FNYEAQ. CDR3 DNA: TGTGCCAGCAGCTTAGGAGGGACAGGGTTCGACGAGCAGTACTTC. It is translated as CASSLGGTGFDEQYF.